The present T cell receptor beta chain was sequenced within a study of post-analysis software for immune sequencing data. Libraries were made from TCR beta cDNA, and they carried unique molecular identifiers. TCRdb passed the PCR reads through MiXCR, listing each CDR3 protein once. The table lists around 200,000 distinct CDR3 sequences, 25% to 30% of them singletons. Concerning this clonotype: Its specificity is not known. A much larger clonotype is one base distant, so this may be a read error.

V was pared by 0 bases and J by 3 bases, with 5 bases of the junction left unmatched. The CDR3 length is 15 residues. Study-wide findings and caveats: When patients were compared with controls, about five TRBV segments were more frequent, TRBV5-6, TRBV5-1 and TRBV20-1 among them. Among multiple sclerosis patients, normalized Chao1 diversity was significantly below that of controls.

The chain joins TRBV12-3 or TRBV12-4 to TRBJ2-7; 7 bases align to TRBD2. The TCR originated in a girl aged 2-17 years with multiple sclerosis. The sample taken for sequencing was blood. Written as DNA, the CDR3 is TGTGCCAGCAGTTTAGCCAGCGGGGCGGGCTACGAGCAGTACTTC. This encodes CASSLASGAGYEQYF.